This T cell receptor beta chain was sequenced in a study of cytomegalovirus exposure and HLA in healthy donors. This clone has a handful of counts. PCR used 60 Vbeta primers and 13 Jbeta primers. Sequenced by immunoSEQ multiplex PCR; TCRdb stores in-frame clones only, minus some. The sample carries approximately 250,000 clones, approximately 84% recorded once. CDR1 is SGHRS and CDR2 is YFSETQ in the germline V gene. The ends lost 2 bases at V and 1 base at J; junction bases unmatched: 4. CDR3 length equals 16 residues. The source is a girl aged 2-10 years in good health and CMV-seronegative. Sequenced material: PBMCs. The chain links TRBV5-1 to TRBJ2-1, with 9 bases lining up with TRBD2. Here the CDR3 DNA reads TGCGCCAGCAGCTTTGGAGGACTAGCGTCCTACAATGAGCAGTTCTTC. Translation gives CASSFGGLASYNEQFF.